This TCR beta chain was profiled in a study of T cell clonality in common variable immunodeficiency. Germline V gives CDR1 SGHVS, CDR2 FNYEAQ. The V end lost 5 bases, the J end lost 4 bases, and 9 bases lay between the germline ends. This CDR3 is built from 13 residues. Study-wide results and caveats: In common variable immunodeficiency, TCR beta chains reportedly carried fewer deletions and N-nucleotide insertions.

CVID subjects were some 16 female and some 27 male, aged about 9 to 65. This clone was seen at least ten times. As yet, its antigen is unknown. The CDR3 end lies 3 residues beyond the end of the read and is filled in from the germline J gene. Libraries were prepared by immunoSEQ multiplex PCR; TCRdb keeps only in-frame clonotypes and omits some of them. The data show 3,000 to 4,000 clones, with none appearing a single time. Material for sequencing was peripheral blood mononuclear cells. The chain has TRBV7-6 and TRBJ2-1; a possible D gene is TRBD1 (6 bases). The sequence was collected from a human donor with common variable immunodeficiency. Incomplete CDR3 DNA: TGTGCCAGCAGCAGGGGGTCTTACAATGAG. Its protein product is CASSRGSYNE. The whole CDR3 region reads CASSRGSYNEQFF. Looking up the rest from reference TRBV7-6 and TRBJ2-1 gives the full variable domain: GAGVSQSPRYKVTKRGQDVALRCDPISGHVSLYWYRQALGQGPEFLTYFNYEAQQDKSGLPNDRFSAERPEGSISTLTIQRTEQRDSAMYRCASSRGSYNEQFFGPGTRLTVL.